The clone carrying this T cell receptor (beta chain) was seen ten or more times. As it was prepared, the TCRbeta library received unique molecular identifiers. MiXCR was run by TCRdb on the PCR reads, yielding one entry per CDR3 protein. Among roughly 170,000 distinct CDR3 sequences listed, about 6.4% were seen once. This sample was taken from a study of T-cell reconstitution after alpha-beta-depleted transplantation in children. The CDR3 is 15 residues long. V gave up 3 bases and J gave up 3 bases, with 11 bases separating them. The sequences come from PBMCs from the stem cell graft donor, collected from the stem cell graft. The chain has TRBV12-3 or TRBV12-4 and TRBJ2-2; no reliable D call. This clonotype was obtained from a human donor who donated a stem cell graft to a child with Wiskott-Aldrich syndrome. The CDR3 region is CASSFLDPHTGELFF. The DNA of the CDR3 is TGTGCCAGCAGTTTTTTGGACCCCCACACCGGGGAGCTGTTTTTT.